The 16 T cell receptor beta chains below all came from one sample that was sequenced in a study of blood T cell repertoires in COVID-19. Generated by immunoSEQ multiplex PCR, the TCRdb table keeps only in-frame clones and is missing some. The data contain 150,000 to 200,000 clones, about 88% of them singletons. The sequenced sample consisted of peripheral blood. The receptors were sampled from a man between 18 and 35 years old with acute or convalescent COVID-19.

The chain recombines TRBV6-6 with TRBJ2-5; D is uncertain. Germline V gene lookup returns CDR1 MNHNY and CDR2 SVGAGI (reference sequence). Trimming shortened V by 2 bases and J by 1 base, and 8 bases separated the two germline ends. CDR3 length: 14 amino acids. The CDR3 loop is CASSYEVSQETQYF. The DNA for the CDR3 is TGTGCCAGCAGTTACGAAGTCAGCCAAGAGACCCAGTACTTC.

The chain is built from TRBV28 and TRBJ1-5; D ambiguous. CDR3 length equals 17 residues. Trimming stripped 5 bases from V and 2 bases from J, with 19 bases between. CDR1 is MDHEN and CDR2 is SYDVKM in the germline V gene. CDR3 sequence reads: CASSPPGVGEGNQPQHF. CDR3 DNA sequence: TGTGCCAGCAGTCCCCCCGGGGTTGGGGAGGGCAATCAGCCCCAGCATTTT. Full variable domain (remainder filled in from reference TRBV28 and TRBJ1-5): DVKVTQSSRYLVKRTGEKVFLECVQDMDHENMFWYRQDPGLGLRLIYFSYDVKMKEKGDIPEGYSVSREKKERFSLILESASTNQTSMYLCASSPPGVGEGNQPQHFGDGTRLSIL.

There are a few counts of this clone. The chain combines TRBV19 with TRBJ1-5, with D possibly being TRBD1 (6 bases). V dropped 3 bases and J dropped 0 bases, with 9 bases sitting between them. Germline V lookup: CDR1 LNHDA, CDR2 SQIVND (reference sequence). The CDR3 sequence is 15 residues long. CDR3 in amino acids: CASSMGQNSNQPQHF. CDR3 in DNA: TGTGCCAGTAGTATGGGACAAAATAGCAATCAGCCCCAGCATTTT.

This clone showed up just a few times. The chain employs TRBV9 and TRBJ1-2; D not certain. Deletions cut 0 bases from V and 3 bases from J, with 15 bases between. Germline CDR1 reads SGDLS; CDR2 reads YYNGEE. The CDR3 covers 16 residues. CDR3 in amino acids: CASSVDGDARDYGYTF. The CDR3 nucleotides are TGTGCCAGCAGCGTAGACGGTGACGCTCGGGACTATGGCTACACCTTC.

For the CDR3, the DNA is TGTGCCAGCAGCCCGAAAGGGGACACTGAAGCTTTCTTT. It specifies CASSPKGDTEAFF. The chain couples TRBV11-2 to TRBJ1-1; a possible D gene is TRBD1 (5 bases). The CDR3 is made up of 13 amino acids. Germline assignment: CDR1 SGHAT and CDR2 FQNNGV. V was clipped by 5 bases and J by 3 bases, with 10 bases between them. Supplemented by reference TRBV11-2 and TRBJ1-1, the full variable domain reads EAGVAQSPRYKIIEKRQSVAFWCNPISGHATLYWYQQILGQGPKLLIQFQNNGVVDDSQLPKDRFSAERLKGVDSTLKIQPAKLEDSAVYLCASSPKGDTEAFFGQGTRLTVV.

This rearrangement joins TRBV7-9 to TRBJ1-2; a weak D match, TRBD1 (5 bases). Germline CDR1 is SEHNR and CDR2 is FQNEAQ (reference sequence). V gave up 3 bases and J gave up 6 bases, with 11 bases separating them. The CDR3 has 13 residues. The CDR3 loop reads CASSLGREDGYTF. CDR3 DNA: TGTGCCAGCAGCTTGGGACGGGAGGATGGCTACACCTTC. Combining the CDR3 with reference TRBV7-9 and TRBJ1-2 gives the whole variable domain DTGVSQNPRHKITKRGQNVTFRCDPISEHNRLYWYRQTLGQGPEFLTYFQNEAQLEKSRLLSDRFSAERPKGSFSTLEIQRTEQGDSAMYLCASSLGREDGYTFGSGTRLTVV.

V gene TRBV12-5 combines with J gene TRBJ2-1, with TRBD1 matching 7 bases. Germline loops: CDR1 LGHNT, CDR2 FRNRAP. With 3 bases clipped from V and 2 bases from J, the junction kept 13 bases outside the gene matches. The CDR3 is made up of 18 amino acids. CDR3 in amino acids: CASGFLYLTGNTYNEQFF. DNA of the CDR3: TGTGCTAGTGGTTTCCTCTACCTGACAGGGAATACCTACAATGAGCAGTTCTTC.

The sample holds a few counts of this clone. The same CDR3 arises from other DNA sequences in this sample as well. The J gene is TRBJ2-7, the V gene TRBV19; 7 nucleotides line up with TRBD1. Looked up from germline, CDR1 is LNHDA and CDR2 is SQIVND (reference sequence). This CDR3 has 15 amino acids. The J segment lost 0 bases and the V segment lost 1 base, leaving 3 bases of the junction unmatched. CDR3 protein: CASSIGQGFSYEQYF. CDR3 DNA: TGTGCCAGTAGTATAGGACAGGGATTCTCCTACGAGCAGTACTTC.

The chain carries TRBV30 and TRBJ1-4, with 8 nucleotides matching TRBD1. The V segment lost 4 bases and the J segment 7 bases; nucleotides outside the gene matches: 5. This CDR3 spans 13 amino acids. Germline V gives CDR1 GTSNPN, CDR2 SVGIG (reference sequence). For the CDR3, the DNA is TGTGCCTGGAAGGGTCAGGGGGCTGAAAAACTGTTTTTT. This encodes CAWKGQGAEKLFF.

This chain joins TRBV25-1 and TRBJ1-1; 7 bases are shared with TRBD1. Germline CDR1 reads MGHDK; CDR2 reads SYGVNS. After removal of 5 bases from V and 6 bases from J, the junction contained 12 bases not matched to a gene. The CDR3 is 15 residues long. CDR3 sequence: CASSKDSGGWAEAFF. CDR3 bases: TGTGCCAGCAGTAAAGACTCAGGGGGGTGGGCTGAAGCTTTCTTT.

This chain connects TRBV18 to TRBJ2-3; 8 bases map to TRBD1. Germline CDR1 reads KGHSH; CDR2 reads LQKENI. This CDR3 is built from 15 residues. V trimming: 5 bases; J trimming: 6 bases; junction bases outside the gene matches: 10. CDR3 sequence reads: CASSRTGQGWDTQYF. CDR3 coding DNA: TGTGCCAGCTCAAGAACAGGACAGGGTTGGGATACGCAGTATTTT. Variable domain in full (rest from reference TRBV18 and TRBJ2-3): NAGVMQNPRHLVRRRGQEARLRCSPMKGHSHVYWYRQLPEEGLKFMVYLQKENIIDESGMPKERFSAEFPKEGPSILRIQQVVRGDSAAYFCASSRTGQGWDTQYFGPGTRLTVL.

This rearrangement joins TRBV5-6 to TRBJ2-2, with D tentatively TRBD2 (6 bases). Per the germline V gene, CDR1 is SGHDT and CDR2 is YYEEEE. The CDR3 extends over 15 amino acids. V was pared by 4 bases and J by 1 base, with 11 bases between. In DNA form, the CDR3 reads TGTGCCAGCAGCCCCTTGGGGGGGAACACCGGGGAGCTGTTTTTT. Its protein is CASSPLGGNTGELFF.

The chain joins TRBV7-9 to TRBJ2-1; D might be TRBD2 (6 bases). Per the germline V gene, CDR1 is SEHNR and CDR2 is FQNEAQ (reference sequence). The CDR3 has 13 residues. Trimming cost V 4 bases and J 5 bases, with 9 bases left between them. CDR3 protein: CASSSGLNNEQFF. The CDR3 nucleotides are TGTGCCAGCAGCTCGGGACTCAACAATGAGCAGTTCTTC.

This clone was recorded once. The rearrangement links TRBV18 to TRBJ2-1; 10 bases align to TRBD1. Germline trimming cut 3 bases from V and 4 bases from J; bases unmatched to any gene: 3. The CDR3 runs 15 residues. Germline CDR1 and CDR2: KGHSH and LQKENI. The CDR3 protein is CASSPPGQGYNEQFF. CDR3 nucleotide sequence: TGTGCCAGCTCACCTCCGGGACAGGGGTACAATGAGCAGTTCTTC.

This clone was recorded a few times. The V gene is TRBV19, the J gene TRBJ1-3; tentatively, D is TRBD1 (6 bases). The CDR3 is made up of 15 amino acids. V dropped 3 bases and J dropped 3 bases, with 12 bases sitting between them. Germline V gene data show CDR1 as LNHDA and CDR2 as SQIVND (reference sequence). The DNA for the CDR3 is TGTGCCAGTAGTATCAGCAGGGGAATTGGAAACACCATATATTTT. Translation gives CASSISRGIGNTIYF.

V usage is TRBV7-9 and J usage is TRBJ1-1; 7 bases are a match to TRBD1. Trimming removed 5 bases from V and 4 bases from J; junction bases left unmatched: 4. Germline CDR1 reads SEHNR; CDR2 reads FQNEAQ (reference sequence). The CDR3 is 13 amino acids. CDR3 sequence (DNA): TGTGCCAGCAGCGAGGGGGCGAGCACTGAAGCTTTCTTT. Residues: CASSEGASTEAFF.